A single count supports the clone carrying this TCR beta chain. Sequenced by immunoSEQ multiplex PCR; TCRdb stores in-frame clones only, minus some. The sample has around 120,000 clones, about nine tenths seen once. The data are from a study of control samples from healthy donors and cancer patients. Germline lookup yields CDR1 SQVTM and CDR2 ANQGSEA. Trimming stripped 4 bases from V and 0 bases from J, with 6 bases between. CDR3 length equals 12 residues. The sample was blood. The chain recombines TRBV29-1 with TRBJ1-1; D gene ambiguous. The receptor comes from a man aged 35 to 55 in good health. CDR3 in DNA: TGCAGCGTTGCGGCATTGAACACTGAAGCTTTCTTT. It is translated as CSVAALNTEAFF.